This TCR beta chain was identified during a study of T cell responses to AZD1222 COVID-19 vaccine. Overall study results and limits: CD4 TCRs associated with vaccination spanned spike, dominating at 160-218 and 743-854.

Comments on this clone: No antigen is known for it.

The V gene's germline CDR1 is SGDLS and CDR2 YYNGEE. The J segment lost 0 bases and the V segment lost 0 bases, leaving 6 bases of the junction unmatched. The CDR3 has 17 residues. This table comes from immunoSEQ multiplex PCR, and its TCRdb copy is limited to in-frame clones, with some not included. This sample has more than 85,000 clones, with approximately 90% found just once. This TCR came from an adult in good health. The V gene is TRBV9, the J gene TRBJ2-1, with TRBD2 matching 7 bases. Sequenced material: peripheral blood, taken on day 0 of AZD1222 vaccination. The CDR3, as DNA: TGTGCCAGCAGCGTAGGGGGGAGGGCTAACTCCTACAATGAGCAGTTCTTC. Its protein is CASSVGGRANSYNEQFF. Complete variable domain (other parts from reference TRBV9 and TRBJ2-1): DSGVTQTPKHLITATGQRVTLRCSPRSGDLSVYWYQQSLDQGLQFLIQYYNGEERAKGNILERFSAQQFPDLHSELNLSSLELGDSALYFCASSVGGRANSYNEQFFGPGTRLTVL.